The 23 T cell receptor beta chains below come from one sample, sequenced in a study of identical twins. TCRdb re-analysed the 5' RACE reads in MiXCR, keeping a single row per CDR3 protein. The data hold roughly 280,000 distinct CDR3 sequences, with 9.5% observed a single time. In addition, the sample was reused for a study of yellow fever vaccine responses in identical twins.

What was sequenced was CD8+ T cells sorted from blood. Receptor source: a woman aged 18-29 years in good health.

This clonotype has ten or more counts. The chain recombines TRBV5-5 with TRBJ2-1; TRBD1 or TRBD2 may be the D gene (6 bases each). The CDR3 spans 16 residues. V lost 4 bases to trimming and J lost 8 bases, with 22 bases between them. CDR1 SGHKS and CDR2 YYEKEE come from the germline V gene (reference sequence). CDR3 sequence (DNA): TGTGCCAGCAGCGACGGACAGATAGCTCCTAGCGATGAGCAGTTCTTC. It yields the protein CASSDGQIAPSDEQFF.

This clonotype has more than one count but fewer than ten. This sequence joins TRBV7-2 and TRBJ1-3; D remains ambiguous. The CDR3 has 15 amino acids. Trimming stripped 5 bases from V and 2 bases from J, with 13 bases between. The V gene's germline CDR1 is SGHTA and CDR2 FQGNSA. CDR3: CASSPKPFPGNTIYF. The DNA for the CDR3 is TGTGCCAGCAGCCCGAAGCCCTTCCCTGGAAACACCATATATTTT.

Notes on this clonotype: Germline is not matched at one junction end, which may reflect a read error. V gene TRBV7-9 combines with J gene TRBJ2-1; either TRBD1 or TRBD2 may fit D (5 bases each). Germline V gene sequence: CDR1 SEHNR, CDR2 FQNEAQ (reference sequence). The CDR3 covers 16 residues. The CDR3 DNA sequence: TGTGCCGTTCCAACGCCATTGGGGGAATCCTACAATGAGCAGTCCTTC. Translating gives CAVPTPLGESYNEQSF.

This clonotype was observed a handful of times. The chain recombines TRBV2 with TRBJ2-6; D possibly corresponds to TRBD1 (6 bases). Germline V CDR1 and CDR2: SNHLY, FYNNEI. Trimming left V 6 bases short and J 3 bases short, with 15 bases between. The CDR3 length is 16 residues. Here the CDR3 reads CASSETRGYGANVLTF. The CDR3 bases are TGTGCCAGCAGCGAGACCAGGGGATATGGGGCCAACGTCCTGACTTTC.

In this sample, this clonotype turned up many times. The genes are TRBV28 and TRBJ2-7, with 12 bases identical to TRBD2. V lost 4 bases and J lost 0; bases outside the gene matches: 7. CDR1 MDHEN and CDR2 SYDVKM come from the germline V gene. The CDR3 has 17 amino acids. CDR3: CASSWGLAGLSSYEQYF. The CDR3 DNA sequence: TGTGCCAGCAGTTGGGGACTAGCGGGTTTGAGCTCCTACGAGCAGTACTTC.

The chain links TRBV29-1 to TRBJ2-6, with unresolved D. The germline CDR1 and CDR2 sequences are SQVTM and ANQGSEA. V was trimmed by 4 bases and J by 0 bases, leaving 10 bases between them. The CDR3 runs to 15 residues. The CDR3 protein is CSVGLATSGANVLTF. As DNA, the CDR3 is TGCAGCGTTGGACTGGCAACCTCTGGGGCCAACGTCCTGACTTTC.

This clonotype was seen at least ten times. The V call is TRBV14, the J call TRBJ2-7, with no clear D. The V gene's germline CDR1 is SGHDN and CDR2 FVKESK. Deletions cut 4 bases from V and 0 bases from J, with 10 bases between. This CDR3 region has 14 residues. The CDR3 reads CASSRQETSYEQYF. CDR3 DNA: TGTGCCAGCAGCCGCCAGGAGACCTCCTACGAGCAGTACTTC.

The chain recombines TRBV14 with TRBJ2-5; no firm D call. Deletions cut 6 bases from V and 5 bases from J, with 16 bases between. CDR1 and CDR2 (germline): SGHDN, FVKESK. The CDR3 sequence is 14 residues long. DNA of the CDR3: TGTGCCAGCAGTAACGGGCTTCCGTGGGAGACCCAGTACTTC. Residues: CASSNGLPWETQYF.

This clonotype was counted at least ten times. Here the CDR3 DNA reads TGTGCCAGCAGTGACCTAGAAGGACTAGCGTATAATGAGCAGTTCTTC. This sequence encodes CASSDLEGLAYNEQFF. This chain uses TRBV7-9 with TRBJ2-1; 9 bases line up with TRBD2. V shed 6 bases and J 7 bases; nucleotides not matched to a gene: 13. The length of the CDR3 is 16 residues. The germline gives CDR1 SEHNR, CDR2 FQNEAQ (reference sequence).

This clonotype was seen a few times. The chain links TRBV3-1 to TRBJ2-6, with D possibly being TRBD1 (5 bases). This CDR3 has 19 amino acids. Deletions cut 1 base from V and 0 bases from J, with 16 bases between. CDR1 is LGHDT and CDR2 is YNNKEL in the germline V gene (reference sequence). CDR3 residues: CASSQAFSQGSSGANVLTF. CDR3 in DNA: TGTGCCAGCAGCCAAGCCTTTTCCCAGGGTAGCTCTGGGGCCAACGTCCTGACTTTC.

The chain joins TRBV9 to TRBJ2-1, with 12 nucleotides matching TRBD2. Unmatched junction bases numbered 17, after V lost 7 bases and J lost 0 bases. CDR3 length: 20 amino acids. Germline values: CDR1 SGDLS, CDR2 YYNGEE. In DNA, the CDR3 is TGTGCCAGCGGATCCCTCCGGGGGACTAGCGGGCTCAGCTCCTACAATGAGCAGTTCTTC. It translates to CASGSLRGTSGLSSYNEQFF.

The V and J genes are TRBV20-1 and TRBJ2-1; TRBD1 agrees at 7 bases. CDR3 length: 14 residues. After removal of 6 bases from V and 3 bases from J, the junction contained 8 bases not matched to a gene. The germline CDR1 and CDR2 sequences are DFQATT and SNEGSKA (reference sequence). The CDR3 DNA follows: TGCAGTGCCTCAGCGACAGGGAACTACAATGAGCAGTTCTTC. As protein: CSASATGNYNEQFF.

The chain couples TRBV7-9 to TRBJ2-7; a weak D match, TRBD1 (6 bases). Trimming left V 4 bases short and J 5 bases short, with 9 bases between. In germline, CDR1 is SEHNR, CDR2 FQNEAQ (reference sequence). CDR3 length equals 12 residues. The CDR3 DNA is TGTGCCAGCAGCTCGCAGGGGAACGAGCAGTACTTC. The encoded protein is CASSSQGNEQYF.

This clonotype turned up a few times. The J gene is TRBJ2-2, the V gene TRBV2, with TRBD2 identical over 13 bases. This CDR3 spans 18 amino acids. CDR1 SNHLY and CDR2 FYNNEI come from the germline V gene. Trimming took 10 bases from V and 1 from J; bases not matched to a gene: 12. This chain's CDR3 is CAICGGLAGRENTGELFF. The DNA of the CDR3 is TGTGCCATCTGTGGGGGACTAGCGGGAAGAGAGAACACCGGGGAGCTGTTTTTT.

This clonotype turned up a few times. The chain has TRBV7-8 and TRBJ2-3; D is unresolved. Germline values: CDR1 SGHVS, CDR2 FQNEAQ. Trimming pared 5 bases from V and 0 bases from J, leaving 12 bases between. The CDR3 sequence is 15 residues long. The CDR3 reads CASSPSFTSTDTQYF. CDR3 nucleotides: TGTGCCAGCAGCCCCTCTTTCACGAGCACAGATACGCAGTATTTT.

This clonotype was recorded at least ten times. CDR3 protein: CSVLMGYGYTF. In DNA, the CDR3 is TGCAGCGTATTAATGGGCTATGGCTACACCTTC. The chain carries TRBV29-1 and TRBJ1-2, with D hard to call. Trimming took off 6 bases at V and 4 bases at J, with 9 bases between the two ends. The germline CDR1 and CDR2 sequences are SQVTM and ANQGSEA. The CDR3 length is 11 residues.

This clonotype was found many times. The chain combines TRBV4-1 with TRBJ1-6; D not certain. Trimming took 4 bases from V and 5 from J, leaving 3 bases between them. There are 12 residues in the CDR3. Germline values: CDR1 MGHRA, CDR2 YSYEKL. CDR3 loop: CASSLNNSPLHF. The CDR3 DNA is TGCGCCAGCAGCCTGAATAATTCACCCCTCCACTTT.

Note on this clonotype: The junction departs from the called germline gene at one end, perhaps through a read error. The CDR3 DNA is TGTGCCAGCAGTCAGGGCTGGCATACAGGTACGCAGTATTTT. As protein: CASSQGWHTGTQYF. The chain uses TRBV6-1 and TRBJ2-3; D might be TRBD1 (5 bases). Looked up from germline, CDR1 is MNHNS and CDR2 is SASEGT. The length of the CDR3 is 14 residues.

DNA of the CDR3: TGTGCCAGCAGTGAATTTTGGGGGACAGGGTTCGCCTACGAGCAGTACTTC. This sequence encodes CASSEFWGTGFAYEQYF. The rearrangement joins TRBV2 to TRBJ2-7; 9 bases line up with TRBD1. Germline CDR1 reads SNHLY; CDR2 reads FYNNEI. This CDR3 is 17 amino acids long. The J segment lost 2 bases and the V segment lost 2 bases, leaving 10 bases of the junction unmatched.

The chain links TRBV11-2 to TRBJ2-7; D may be TRBD1 (5 bases). In germline, CDR1 is SGHAT, CDR2 FQNNGV. The CDR3 extends over 14 amino acids. The V end lost 4 bases, the J end lost 3 bases, and 13 bases lay between the germline ends. The CDR3 loop is CASSSPTRVYEQYF. In DNA, the CDR3 is TGTGCCAGCAGCTCACCTACCAGGGTCTACGAGCAGTACTTC.

At least ten counts were recorded for this clonotype. The V and J genes are TRBV2 and TRBJ2-2; 7 bases line up with TRBD2. This CDR3 contains 15 residues. The germline gives CDR1 SNHLY, CDR2 FYNNEI. V lost 6 bases, J lost 4 bases, and 8 bases stayed unmatched. This chain's CDR3 is CASRGLGGSTGELFF. CDR3 nucleotides: TGTGCCAGCAGAGGACTAGGTGGAAGCACCGGGGAGCTGTTTTTT.

A few counts support this clonotype. The chain combines TRBV29-1 with TRBJ1-3, with D perhaps TRBD1 (6 bases). With 3 bases removed from V and 3 bases from J, the gap between germline ends came to 12 bases. CDR3 length: 14 amino acids. The germline V gene has CDR1 SQVTM and CDR2 ANQGSEA. The CDR3 region is CSVDSGGGGNTIYF. CDR3 sequence (DNA): TGCAGCGTTGACTCGGGGGGCGGTGGAAACACCATATATTTT.

This clonotype was observed a handful of times. V is TRBV12-3 or TRBV12-4 and J is TRBJ1-1, with 8 bases identical to TRBD1. The V gene end was trimmed by 3 bases and the J gene end by 0 bases; junction bases not matched to a gene: 6. The CDR3 consists of 16 residues. As DNA, the CDR3 is TGTGCCAGCAGTTTTCCCGGGACAGGAATGAACACTGAAGCTTTCTTT. Translating gives CASSFPGTGMNTEAFF.